These 32 T cell receptor beta chains originate from one sample sequenced in a study of long-term antiretroviral therapy in people with HIV. Researchers report immunoSEQ v3.0 was run at survey level. This table comes from immunoSEQ multiplex PCR, and its TCRdb copy is limited to in-frame clones, with some not included. Here the sample spans some 28,000 clones, just under 95% being singletons. Sequencing used unsorted PBMCs, obtained 5.3 years after starting antiretroviral therapy. The receptor set was obtained from a middle-aged man with HIV.

The chain has TRBV10-3 and TRBJ1-2; D unclear. CDR3 length: 12 residues. Trimming left V 6 bases short and J 4 bases short, with 9 bases between. CDR1 is ENHRY, CDR2 SYGVKD, per germline. CDR3 bases: TGTGCCATCAGGGGGATAGGCTATGGCTACACCTTC. Translating gives CAIRGIGYGYTF.

This sequence joins TRBV29-1 and TRBJ1-2; D is undetermined. The V gene's germline CDR1 is SQVTM and CDR2 ANQGSEA. CDR3 size: 13 residues. The V and J ends lost 1 base and 4 bases respectively, with 10 bases between them. The CDR3 loop reads CSVEVPGSYGYTF. As DNA, the CDR3 is TGCAGCGTTGAAGTCCCGGGGTCCTATGGCTACACCTTC.

The chain combines TRBV4-2 with TRBJ1-3, with D unresolved. Germline CDR1 LGHNA, CDR2 YNFKEQ. Trimming shortened V by 1 base and J by 2 bases, and 9 bases separated the two germline ends. The CDR3 is 15 amino acids. CDR3 region: CASSQAYHTGNTIYF. Written as DNA, the CDR3 is TGTGCCAGCAGCCAAGCCTATCACACTGGAAACACCATATATTTT.

The chain couples TRBV4-2 to TRBJ2-5; D tentatively reads TRBD1 or TRBD2 (7 bases each). The CDR3 has 14 amino acids. The germline CDR1 and CDR2 sequences are LGHNA and YNFKEQ. With 4 bases removed from V and 3 bases from J, the gap between germline ends came to 12 bases. This chain's CDR3 is CASSLRGREETQYF. The CDR3 bases are TGTGCCAGCAGCCTCAGGGGGAGGGAAGAGACCCAGTACTTC.

This clone was observed a few times. This chain joins TRBV27 and TRBJ2-3; a possible D gene is TRBD1 (6 bases). The CDR3 is 15 amino acids. Between the trimmed V and J ends, which lost 0 bases and 4 bases, there was a span of 11 bases. Per the germline V gene, CDR1 is MNHEY and CDR2 is SMNVEV (reference sequence). The CDR3 DNA reads as TGTGCCAGCAGTTTATCATGGTCAGGGGCAGATACGCAGTATTTT. Protein sequence: CASSLSWSGADTQYF.

The rearrangement uses TRBV5-4 and TRBJ2-7, with 7 bases identical to TRBD1. This CDR3 has 17 residues. Per germline, CDR1 SGHNT and CDR2 YYREEE (reference sequence). V lost 0 bases, J lost 3 bases, and 12 bases stayed unmatched. The CDR3 protein is CASSLVIVGTEGYEQYF. In DNA form, the CDR3 reads TGTGCCAGCAGCTTGGTTATTGTCGGGACAGAGGGCTACGAGCAGTACTTC.

The rearrangement links TRBV4-1 to TRBJ1-6; TRBD1 might be the D (5 bases). There are 15 residues in the CDR3. Germline-derived CDR1 and CDR2 are MGHRA and YSYEKL. Trimming shortened V by 0 bases and J by 7 bases, and 10 bases separated the two germline ends. This chain's CDR3 is CASSQEPGTNSPLHF. The CDR3 coding sequence is TGCGCCAGCAGCCAAGAGCCAGGGACGAATTCACCCCTCCACTTT.

The chain joins TRBV5-4 to TRBJ2-7; possibly TRBD1 or TRBD2 for D (7 bases each). The germline V gene has CDR1 SGHNT and CDR2 YYREEE (reference sequence). The CDR3 has 15 residues. With 0 bases removed from V and 6 bases from J, the gap between germline ends came to 16 bases. The chain's CDR3 is CASSLAGGAPTEQYF. In DNA, the CDR3 is TGTGCCAGCAGCTTGGCAGGGGGGGCTCCCACCGAGCAGTACTTC.

This rearrangement joins TRBV4-2 to TRBJ1-2; D gene unclear. With 1 base removed from V and 0 bases from J, the gap between germline ends came to 12 bases. Germline lookup yields CDR1 LGHNA and CDR2 YNFKEQ. The CDR3 loop spans 16 amino acids. CDR3 in DNA: TGTGCCAGCAGCCAAGTCGGTCCGGAAGCTAACTATGGCTACACCTTC. Translating it yields CASSQVGPEANYGYTF.

The rearrangement links TRBV9 to TRBJ2-1; TRBD2 agrees at 10 bases. V lost 0 bases and J lost 3; bases outside the gene matches: 0. Germline V gene data show CDR1 as SGDLS and CDR2 as YYNGEE. This CDR3 is 15 amino acids long. The CDR3 nucleotides are TGTGCCAGCAGCGTAGGGACTAGCGGCTACAATGAGCAGTTCTTC. Encoded protein: CASSVGTSGYNEQFF.

The chain recombines TRBV28 with TRBJ1-5; 8 positions match TRBD1. V lost 2 bases and J lost 0; bases outside the gene matches: 6. Germline-derived CDR1 and CDR2 are MDHEN and SYDVKM. This CDR3 is 17 amino acids long. CDR3 region: CASSLAQGATSNQPQHF. The CDR3 DNA is TGTGCCAGCAGTTTAGCCCAGGGGGCAACTAGCAATCAGCCCCAGCATTTT. Drawing the rest from reference TRBV28 and TRBJ1-5, the complete variable domain is DVKVTQSSRYLVKRTGEKVFLECVQDMDHENMFWYRQDPGLGLRLIYFSYDVKMKEKGDIPEGYSVSREKKERFSLILESASTNQTSMYLCASSLAQGATSNQPQHFGDGTRLSIL.

This clone has only one observation. The genes are TRBV4-3 and TRBJ1-1; D unclear. The CDR3 spans 13 residues. Trimming left V 0 bases short and J 4 bases short, with 6 bases between. Germline CDR1 reads LGHNA; CDR2 reads YSLEER. The CDR3 spells CASSQEGPTEAFF. The CDR3 nucleotides are TGCGCCAGCAGCCAAGAAGGGCCCACTGAAGCTTTCTTT.

This chain joins TRBV19 and TRBJ2-3; maybe TRBD2 (5 bases). Germline V lookup: CDR1 LNHDA, CDR2 SQIVND (reference sequence). The V and J ends lost 3 bases and 5 bases respectively, with 6 bases between them. This CDR3 is 12 amino acids long. CDR3 region: CASSIEGDTQYF. The CDR3 DNA is TGTGCCAGTAGTATCGAGGGAGATACGCAGTATTTT.

J is TRBJ2-2 and V is TRBV5-6; D is uncertain. The CDR3 is 17 amino acids. The V end lost 1 base, the J end lost 5 bases, and 18 bases lay between the germline ends. Looked up from germline, CDR1 is SGHDT and CDR2 is YYEEEE. The CDR3 bases are TGTGCCAGCAGCTTGATTATCGCCGATTTTGGGACCGGGGAGCTGTTTTTT. Translation gives CASSLIIADFGTGELFF.

The chain has TRBV21-1 and TRBJ1-1; the D call TRBD1 from the table was never checked on the DNA. TRBV21-1 is a pseudogene. This CDR3 region has 15 residues. The chain's CDR3 is CASSKGGQGGTEAFF. In DNA form, the CDR3 reads TGTGCCAGCAGCAAAGGGGGACAGGGGGGCACTGAAGCTTTCTTT.

The chain is built from TRBV12-5 and TRBJ1-2; D is unresolved. There are 14 residues in the CDR3. V was cut by 0 bases and J by 8 bases, with 13 bases left in between. Germline V gene sequence: CDR1 LGHNT, CDR2 FRNRAP. CDR3 sequence: CASGLVPRRWGYTF. For the CDR3, the DNA is TGTGCTAGTGGTTTGGTACCCCGACGTTGGGGCTACACCTTC. The full variable domain, rest sourced from reference TRBV12-5 and TRBJ1-2, is DARVTQTPRHKVTEMGQEVTMRCQPILGHNTVFWYRQTMMQGLELLAYFRNRAPLDDSGMPKDRFSAEMPDATLATLKIQPSEPRDSAVYFCASGLVPRRWGYTFGSGTRLTVV.

In this sample, this clone turned up once. The chain is built from TRBV5-6 and TRBJ2-2, with 9 bases fitting TRBD2. CDR1 and CDR2 (germline): SGHDT, YYEEEE. With V trimmed by 0 bases and J by 5 bases, 5 bases remained unmatched. CDR3 size: 16 residues. CDR3 loop: CASSLGLAVRTGELFF. Here the CDR3 DNA reads TGTGCCAGCAGCTTGGGACTAGCGGTGAGGACCGGGGAGCTGTTTTTT.

CDR3 loop: CASSLDPRMNTEAFF. For the CDR3, the DNA is TGTGCCAGCAGCTTAGATCCCAGGATGAACACTGAAGCTTTCTTT. The chain joins TRBV7-2 to TRBJ1-1; D remains unclear. Trimming stripped 1 base from V and 0 bases from J, with 9 bases between. There are 15 residues in the CDR3. Germline loops: CDR1 SGHTA, CDR2 FQGNSA.

This clone was counted only a few times. The chain couples TRBV28 to TRBJ2-7; possible D gene TRBD1, 6 bases. Germline assignment: CDR1 MDHEN and CDR2 SYDVKM. The CDR3 extends over 14 amino acids. Trimming removed 5 bases at V and 2 bases at J, with 13 bases between. CDR3 nucleotides: TGTGCCAGCAGTAGTTTAGGGGGTACCTACGAGCAGTACTTC. Translating it yields CASSSLGGTYEQYF.

This clone is a singleton in its sample. V gene TRBV5-1 combines with J gene TRBJ1-1; D remains ambiguous. Germline loops: CDR1 SGHRS, CDR2 YFSETQ. Trimming left V 0 bases short and J 2 bases short, with 14 bases between. The CDR3 contains 16 residues. This chain's CDR3 is CASSLVLGTVNTEAFF. CDR3 DNA: TGCGCCAGCAGCTTGGTGCTGGGAACTGTAAACACTGAAGCTTTCTTT.

The J gene is TRBJ2-1, the V gene TRBV29-1; 10 bases align to TRBD1. Looked up from germline, CDR1 is SQVTM and CDR2 is ANQGSEA. Losses at the gene ends were 7 bases for V and 5 bases for J; bases not matched to a gene: 8. The CDR3 loop spans 14 amino acids. The CDR3 DNA is TGCAGCGCAGAAGACAGGGGGCAAAACAATGAGCAGTTCTTC. Protein sequence: CSAEDRGQNNEQFF.

The chain joins TRBV4-3 to TRBJ2-7, with 8 bases lining up with TRBD2. The junction had 7 bases not matched to a gene; V was cut back by 0 bases and J by 0 bases. The CDR3 spans 17 residues. Germline CDR1 LGHNA, CDR2 YSLEER. The CDR3 DNA follows: TGCGCCAGCAGCCAAGATTTCGCGGGGGGCCCCTCCTACGAGCAGTACTTC. It yields the protein CASSQDFAGGPSYEQYF.

The genes are TRBV15 and TRBJ2-3; 9 nucleotides agree with TRBD2. The CDR3 covers 15 residues. V lost 1 base to trimming and J lost 3 bases; unmatched junction nucleotides: 2. The V gene's germline CDR1 is LNHNV and CDR2 YYDKDF (reference sequence). CDR3 bases: TGTGCCACCAGCAGAGGACTAGCGGATACAGATACGCAGTATTTT. Residues: CATSRGLADTDTQYF.

This chain uses TRBV21-1 with TRBJ1-2. TRBV21-1 is classified as a pseudogene. This CDR3 comprises 10 residues. The CDR3: CASIDYGYTF. DNA of the CDR3: TGTGCCAGCATCGACTATGGCTACACCTTC.

This chain links TRBV5-1 with TRBJ1-2; the match to TRBD1 covers 8 bases. The CDR3 runs 14 residues. V gave up 4 bases and J gave up 2 bases; unmatched junction bases: 4. From germline, CDR1 is SGHRS and CDR2 YFSETQ. DNA for the CDR3: TGCGCCAGCAGCACGACAGGGGTGAACTATGGCTACACCTTC. This sequence encodes CASSTTGVNYGYTF.

J is TRBJ1-1 and V is TRBV5-1; D perhaps matches TRBD1 (6 bases). Trimming left V 4 bases short and J 2 bases short, with 15 bases between. CDR3 length: 15 amino acids. Germline CDR1 SGHRS, CDR2 YFSETQ. For the CDR3, the DNA is TGCGCCAGCAGCCCGAGGGGGGGGGATAACACTGAAGCTTTCTTT. Translation: CASSPRGGDNTEAFF.

The chain recombines TRBV23-1 with TRBJ2-7; the D gene is possibly TRBD1 (6 bases). TRBV23-1 is marked as an open reading frame, function uncertain. Trimming removed 4 bases at V and 2 bases at J, with 15 bases between. There are 15 residues in the CDR3. DNA of the CDR3: TGCGCCAGCAGTCCCGTCGGACAGAGAACCTACGAGCAGTACTTC. Its protein product is CASSPVGQRTYEQYF.

The chain recombines TRBV6-6 with TRBJ2-2, with D possibly being TRBD1 or TRBD2 (6 bases each). Germline CDR1 MNHNY, CDR2 SVGAGI (reference sequence). The CDR3 sequence is 16 residues long. V lost 6 bases to trimming and J lost 3 bases, with 17 bases between them. The chain's CDR3 is CASSLTGAPDTGELFF. The CDR3 DNA sequence: TGTGCCAGCAGCTTGACGGGGGCGCCAGACACCGGGGAGCTGTTTTTT.

The CDR3 spells CASSLVLLRDTEAFF. CDR3 nucleotides: TGTGCCAGCAGCTTAGTTCTGTTGAGGGACACTGAAGCTTTCTTT. The chain employs TRBV13 and TRBJ1-1; no definite D call. The length of the CDR3 is 15 residues. V was cut by 1 base and J by 3 bases, with 12 bases left in between. The germline CDR1 and CDR2 sequences are PRHDT and FYEKMQ (reference sequence).

The chain recombines TRBV9 with TRBJ2-1; 7 bases line up with TRBD2. The CDR3 spans 15 residues. Losses at the gene ends were 4 bases for V and 4 bases for J; bases not matched to a gene: 8. CDR1 and CDR2 (germline): SGDLS, YYNGEE. The CDR3 is CASSFGAGTYNEQFF. As DNA, the CDR3 is TGTGCCAGCAGCTTTGGAGCGGGGACGTACAATGAGCAGTTCTTC. The full variable domain, completed using reference TRBV9 and TRBJ2-1, is DSGVTQTPKHLITATGQRVTLRCSPRSGDLSVYWYQQSLDQGLQFLIQYYNGEERAKGNILERFSAQQFPDLHSELNLSSLELGDSALYFCASSFGAGTYNEQFFGPGTRLTVL.

V is TRBV28 and J is TRBJ2-7; D is possibly TRBD2 (7 bases). This CDR3 region has 12 residues. Germline CDR1 MDHEN, CDR2 SYDVKM. V lost 3 bases and J 8 bases, leaving 11 bases between the germline ends. CDR3 nucleotides: TGTGCCAGCAGTTTGAGGGGGGGACAGCAGTACTTC. Translated, it gives CASSLRGGQQYF.

The rearrangement joins TRBV9 to TRBJ2-7; tentative D call: TRBD1 (6 bases). Trimming shortened V by 3 bases and J by 2 bases, and 12 bases separated the two germline ends. This CDR3 comprises 14 residues. Germline V CDR1 and CDR2: SGDLS, YYNGEE. This CDR3 is CASSARTGPYEQYF. DNA of the CDR3: TGTGCCAGCAGCGCTCGTACAGGGCCCTACGAGCAGTACTTC.